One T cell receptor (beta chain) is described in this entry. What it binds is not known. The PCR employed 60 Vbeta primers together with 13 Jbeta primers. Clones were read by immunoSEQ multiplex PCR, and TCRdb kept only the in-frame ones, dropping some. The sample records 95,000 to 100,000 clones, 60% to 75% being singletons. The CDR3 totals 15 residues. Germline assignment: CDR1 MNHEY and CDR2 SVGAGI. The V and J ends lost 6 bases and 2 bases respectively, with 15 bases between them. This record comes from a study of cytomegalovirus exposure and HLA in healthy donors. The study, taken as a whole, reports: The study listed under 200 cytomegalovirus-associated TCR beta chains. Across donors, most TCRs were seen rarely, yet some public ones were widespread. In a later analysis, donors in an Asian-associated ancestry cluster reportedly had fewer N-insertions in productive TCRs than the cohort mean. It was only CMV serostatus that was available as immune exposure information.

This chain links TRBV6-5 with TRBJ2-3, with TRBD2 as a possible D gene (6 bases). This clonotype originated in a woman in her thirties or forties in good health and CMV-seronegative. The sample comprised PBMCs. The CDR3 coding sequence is TGTGCCAGCAGCCTCTTCGGGACTCCCACAGATACGCAGTATTTT. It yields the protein CASSLFGTPTDTQYF.